Included here is one TCR beta chain sequence, with context. This clonotype was seen a handful of times. Its antigen is unknown. No much larger clonotype is one base removed from it; base qualities were not supplied. The data are from a study of early T cells in non-severe SARS-CoV-2 infection (TCRdb year 2021). Background for the entire study: Because TCR sequencing relied on bulk RNA taken from unsorted whole blood, pairing of alpha and beta chains was not possible. Broad study findings and their caveats: VDJdb matching was skewed toward anti-spike CD8 responses and likely underestimated virus-specific expansions by missing private and CD4 specificities.

Set within a cohort of healthcare workers in London, UK, this nested case-control study involved weekly PCR testing of nasopharyngeal swabs along with blood sampling. Between 23 and 31 March 2020, the week of the UK lockdown, healthcare workers were enrolled and then followed up weekly for as long as 16 weeks. The CDR3, cysteine through phenylalanine, is 12 amino acids long. Only the CDR3 DNA stays, 36 bases, in frame from base 1. CDR1 and CDR2, per the germline V gene (reference sequence), are DFQATT and SNEGSKA. The trim is 2 bases for V and 7 bases for J, with a gap of 11 bases between the germline ends. The receptor library was made with 5' RACE. Sequencing was performed on a NextSeq 500. To correct for sequencing error and PCR bias, the TCR library protocol tagged individual cDNA molecules with unique molecular identifiers. Both TCR alpha and beta chains were sequenced, and tight co-correlation was observed between alpha and beta sequence abundances in each sample. Concerning the study's data processing: Decombinator V4 was used to annotate TCR sequences for V gene, J gene and CDR3. TCRs were defined as expanded if a significant change between any two time points was detected under a Poisson model with p below 0.0001. TCR abundances were normalised to the total number of TCRs sequenced per sample and expressed as counts per million. MAIT TCRs were defined by TRAV1-2 paired with TRAJ12, TRAJ20 or TRAJ33, and iNKT TCRs by TRAV10 paired with TRAJ18. VDJdb, accessed 1 November 2021, was searched for CMV, EBV and SARS-CoV-2 annotated TCRs, excluding TCRs annotated for multiple antigens. In TCRdb, the public reads were trimmed at Q25 with fastp and aligned with MiXCR, with productive beta chains retained. All rows with the same CDR3 protein become a single entry with the most common DNA and genes. The V and J calls follow TCRdb's processing rather than the paper's. Recorded for this sample are 100,000 to 120,000 distinct CDR3 sequences; roughly 13% of them occurred a single time. The ten largest clones capture approximately 4% of the sample.

The source of this sequence is an adult who was a healthcare worker with PCR-confirmed SARS-CoV-2 infection or an uninfected control (not recorded which). The V gene is TRBV20-1 and the J gene is TRBJ2-5, with no confident D gene call. Sample: whole blood, taken at baseline. The CDR3 here reads CSARFYPRTQYF. The bases read TGCAGTGCTAGATTTTACCCCAGGACCCAGTACTTC.